The T cell receptor beta chain described here comes from a study of blood T cell repertoires in COVID-19. Study at large: Samples of COVID-19 (acute and convalescent) were obtained from the United States, Italy and Spain. From T cells, B-cell-depleted T cells, or PBMCs came the material, which was cDNA or gDNA.

Per the authors' pipeline: Nucleated cell number was recorded as an estimate derived from reference gene primer amplification. Clones were read by immunoSEQ multiplex PCR, and TCRdb kept only the in-frame ones, dropping some. From that table come the V and J calls and clone size; the DNA was used to work out D and trimming. The table has roughly 100,000 clones, roughly 80% seen once. This CDR3 is built from 17 residues. V trimming: 7 bases; J trimming: 5 bases; junction bases outside the gene matches: 17. Germline values: CDR1 SGHVS, CDR2 FNYEAQ. The sequenced sample consisted of peripheral blood. This TCR was sampled from a man aged 60-69 years with acute or convalescent COVID-19. V usage is TRBV7-6 and J usage is TRBJ2-1, with 7 positions matching TRBD1. The chain's CDR3 is CASTFAADRTWNNEQFF. The CDR3 DNA is TGTGCCAGCACCTTCGCCGCGGACAGGACGTGGAACAATGAGCAGTTCTTC.